The 28 T cell receptor beta chains below come from one sample, sequenced in a study of cytomegalovirus exposure and HLA in healthy donors. It was with 60 Vbeta and 13 Jbeta primers that the PCR ran. Profiled with immunoSEQ multiplex PCR; TCRdb holds only in-frame clones, not every one. The repertoire holds around 140,000 clones, with 50% to 75% as singletons. The specimen was PBMCs. The receptor source for this set is a woman aged 40 to 55 in good health and CMV-seronegative.

The chain joins TRBV6-5 to TRBJ1-6, with D perhaps TRBD1 (6 bases). Per the germline V gene, CDR1 is MNHEY and CDR2 is SVGAGI. The V and J ends lost 2 bases and 6 bases respectively, with 8 bases between them. This CDR3 comprises 14 residues. The CDR3 DNA sequence: TGTGCCAGCAGTTACCTAGGGGGTAATTCACCCCTCCACTTT. Translation: CASSYLGGNSPLHF.

J is TRBJ1-1 and V is TRBV7-6; D is perhaps TRBD1 (5 bases). V gave up 2 bases and J gave up 8 bases, with 15 bases separating them. This CDR3 is built from 14 residues. Germline V gives CDR1 SGHVS, CDR2 FNYEAQ. The DNA for the CDR3 is TGTGCCAGCAGCTTAAGGGTCCAGGGTGGGGAAGCTTTCTTT. It yields the protein CASSLRVQGGEAFF.

The chain carries TRBV6-6 and TRBJ2-7; D gene uncertain. The germline V gene has CDR1 MNHNY and CDR2 SVGAGI (reference sequence). The CDR3 consists of 11 residues. Trimming removed 3 bases at V and 7 bases at J, with 7 bases between. CDR3 sequence reads: CASSYSNEQYF. CDR3 in DNA: TGTGCCAGCAGTTATAGTAATGAGCAGTACTTC.

This chain connects TRBV7-9 to TRBJ1-1; TRBD1 matches at 7 bases. The CDR3 length is 15 residues. Trimming took 2 bases from V and 2 from J; bases not matched to a gene: 5. The germline V gene encodes CDR1 SEHNR and CDR2 FQNEAQ (reference sequence). The CDR3 region has the DNA TGTGCCAGCAGCTTACGGCAGGGGGTCAACACTGAAGCTTTCTTT. The encoded protein is CASSLRQGVNTEAFF.

The rearrangement joins TRBV28 to TRBJ1-5, with TRBD1 identical over 7 bases. The CDR3 is 13 amino acids. Losses at the gene ends were 10 bases for V and 4 bases for J; bases not matched to a gene: 7. Germline-derived CDR1 and CDR2 are MDHEN and SYDVKM. Here the CDR3 reads CAIRGTVNQPQHF. The CDR3 DNA reads TGTGCCATCCGAGGGACAGTTAATCAGCCCCAGCATTTT.

This clone has a handful of counts. The chain couples TRBV5-4 to TRBJ2-2; 10 nucleotides agree with TRBD2. This CDR3 comprises 15 residues. J was trimmed by 7 bases and V by 4 bases; bases with no gene match: 7. Looked up from germline, CDR1 is SGHNT and CDR2 is YYREEE (reference sequence). The CDR3 DNA sequence: TGTGCCAGCAGCCGGAGCGGGGGGGCCGGCGGGGAGCTGTTTTTT. This gives the protein CASSRSGGAGGELFF. Supplemented by reference TRBV5-4 and TRBJ2-2, the full variable domain reads ETGVTQSPTHLIKTRGQQVTLRCSSQSGHNTVSWYQQALGQGPQFIFQYYREEENGRGNFPPRFSGLQFPNYSSELNVNALELDDSALYLCASSRSGGAGGELFFGEGSRLTVL.

The chain couples TRBV6-1 to TRBJ2-7, with 9 bases that match TRBD1. Trimming cost V 7 bases and J 3 bases; bases outside gene matches: 7. CDR1 is MNHNS, CDR2 SASEGT, per germline. CDR3 size: 14 residues. Written as DNA, the CDR3 is TGTGCCAGCACCCGGACAGGGGCCTACTACGAGCAGTACTTC. Translated: CASTRTGAYYEQYF.

The genes are TRBV5-6 and TRBJ2-5; TRBD1 agrees at 7 bases. There are 14 residues in the CDR3. V was clipped by 5 bases and J by 5 bases; unmatched bases: 9. CDR1 is SGHDT and CDR2 is YYEEEE in the germline V gene. CDR3 bases: TGTGCCAGCAGTCCCCAGGGGGTGCGGGAGACCCAGTACTTC. As protein: CASSPQGVRETQYF.

This clone was counted only a few times. The J gene is TRBJ1-6, the V gene TRBV10-3; 7 bases are a match to TRBD1. The CDR3 is 15 residues long. Germline CDR1 and CDR2: ENHRY and SYGVKD. Trimming cost V 6 bases and J 7 bases; bases outside gene matches: 9. The CDR3 loop is CAIRDTGAANSPLHF. The CDR3 bases are TGTGCCATCAGGGATACAGGGGCCGCCAATTCACCCCTCCACTTT.

The chain has TRBV27 and TRBJ1-5, with 7 bases lining up with TRBD1. V lost 0 bases and J lost 4; bases outside the gene matches: 0. Per the germline V gene, CDR1 is MNHEY and CDR2 is SMNVEV (reference sequence). There are 14 residues in the CDR3. The CDR3 DNA reads TGTGCCAGCAGTTTATCACAGGGGAATCAGCCCCAGCATTTT. Translating it yields CASSLSQGNQPQHF.

V usage is TRBV2 and J usage is TRBJ1-2; 7 nucleotides align to TRBD1. The CDR3 runs 15 residues. Germline lookup yields CDR1 SNHLY and CDR2 FYNNEI. V lost 1 base, J lost 4 bases, and 6 bases stayed unmatched. The CDR3 spells CASSEVRDSPYGYTF. CDR3 nucleotides: TGTGCCAGCAGTGAAGTCCGGGACAGTCCCTATGGCTACACCTTC.

The rearrangement links TRBV18 to TRBJ1-1; D perhaps matches TRBD1 (5 bases). V lost 5 bases to trimming and J lost 1 base, with 8 bases between them. The germline gives CDR1 KGHSH, CDR2 LQKENI. CDR3 length equals 13 residues. The CDR3 bases are TGTGCCAGCTCATCCGGACAGAACACTGAAGCTTTCTTT. As protein: CASSSGQNTEAFF.

The CDR3 DNA is TGTGCCAGCAGCTTGGGGGCAGGGAGTAGGGGCTACACCTTC. This encodes CASSLGAGSRGYTF. V and J are TRBV13 and TRBJ1-2; TRBD1 is a possible D gene (6 bases). The CDR3 is 14 amino acids. V lost 3 bases, J lost 8 bases, and 16 bases lay in between. Germline CDR1 and CDR2: PRHDT and FYEKMQ (reference sequence).

Here the CDR3 reads CASSQDSRAGTNYEQYF. Written as DNA, the CDR3 is TGCGCCAGCAGCCAAGATTCCAGGGCGGGGACTAACTACGAGCAGTACTTC. V is TRBV4-1 and J is TRBJ2-5; 7 positions match TRBD2. The J call may be in error: the DNA end matches TRBJ2-7 better. Germline values: CDR1 MGHRA, CDR2 YSYEKL. The CDR3 is 17 amino acids.

The CDR3 region has the DNA TGTGCCAGCAGGGGACAGGGTAGGGATCAGCCCCAGCATTTT. Translating it yields CASRGQGRDQPQHF. This rearrangement joins TRBV6-5 to TRBJ1-5, with 9 bases fitting TRBD1. The germline V gene has CDR1 MNHEY and CDR2 SVGAGI. This CDR3 has 14 residues. With V trimmed by 6 bases and J by 5 bases, 5 bases remained unmatched.

The chain links TRBV7-2 to TRBJ2-3; D unclear. With 6 bases removed from V and 6 bases from J, the gap between germline ends came to 16 bases. CDR1 SGHTA and CDR2 FQGNSA come from the germline V gene. The CDR3 length is 14 residues. The CDR3 nucleotides read TGTGCCAGCAGTGCCAGCTCGGCGGCCGATACGCAGTATTTT. This encodes CASSASSAADTQYF. Supplemented by reference TRBV7-2 and TRBJ2-3, the full variable domain reads GAGVSQSPSNKVTEKGKDVELRCDPISGHTALYWYRQSLGQGLEFLIYFQGNSAPDKSGLPSDRFSAERTGGSVSTLTIQRTQQEDSAVYLCASSASSAADTQYFGPGTRLTVL.

The rearrangement links TRBV7-9 to TRBJ2-7; D is perhaps TRBD1 (6 bases). From germline, CDR1 is SEHNR and CDR2 FQNEAQ (reference sequence). Trimming removed 2 bases from V and 1 base from J, with 21 bases in between. The CDR3 loop spans 18 amino acids. The DNA for the CDR3 is TGTGCCAGCAGCTTATTCGGGACAATGGAGGCTGAATCCTACGAGCAGTACTTC. Its protein is CASSLFGTMEAESYEQYF.

This chain uses TRBV7-2 with TRBJ1-4; D may be TRBD1 (6 bases). The CDR3 totals 16 residues. Germline-derived CDR1 and CDR2 are SGHTA and FQGNSA. Trimming shortened V by 3 bases and J by 7 bases, and 18 bases separated the two germline ends. Here the CDR3 DNA reads TGTGCCAGCAGCTTCCCGCGGGGGGGCGACGGTGAAAAACTGTTTTTT. Amino acids: CASSFPRGGDGEKLFF.

The V gene is TRBV4-3, the J gene TRBJ2-1; maybe TRBD2 (6 bases). CDR1 is LGHNA and CDR2 is YSLEER in the germline V gene. Trimming removed 3 bases from V and 10 bases from J, with 13 bases in between. The CDR3 contains 13 residues. CDR3 nucleotide sequence: TGCGCCAGCAGCCAGTCTTATGGAGGGGAGCAGTTCTTC. It yields the protein CASSQSYGGEQFF.

This clone was seen more than once but under ten times. The chain has TRBV7-8 and TRBJ1-4; possibly TRBD1 for D (6 bases). The V gene lost 4 bases and the J gene lost 0 bases, with 6 bases spanning the gap. The germline gives CDR1 SGHVS, CDR2 FQNEAQ. The CDR3 sequence is 14 residues long. In nucleotides, the CDR3 is TGTGCCAGCAGCTGGACAGCAACTAATGAAAAACTGTTTTTT. Translated: CASSWTATNEKLFF.

This chain joins TRBV5-1 and TRBJ2-1; 10 bases are shared with TRBD1. This CDR3 spans 15 amino acids. Trimming took 4 bases from V and 2 from J; bases not matched to a gene: 3. Germline V gene data show CDR1 as SGHRS and CDR2 as YFSETQ. The DNA of the CDR3 is TGCGCCAGCAGCACGGGACAGGGGCCCTACAATGAGCAGTTCTTC. Amino acid sequence: CASSTGQGPYNEQFF.

V is TRBV5-1 and J is TRBJ2-7; no definite D call. Germline V gene data show CDR1 as SGHRS and CDR2 as YFSETQ. Between the trimmed V and J ends, which lost 0 bases and 3 bases, there was a span of 7 bases. This CDR3 has 13 residues. CDR3: CASSLASIYEQYF. CDR3 bases: TGCGCCAGCAGCTTGGCCAGTATCTACGAGCAGTACTTC.

The rearrangement uses TRBV10-2 and TRBJ2-7; a weak D match, TRBD2 (6 bases). Germline-derived CDR1 and CDR2 are WSHSY and SAAADI. CDR3 length: 15 residues. Trimming took 8 bases from V and 4 from J, leaving 21 bases between them. The CDR3 sequence is CASANGGSGIYEQYF. CDR3 nucleotides: TGCGCCAGCGCAAACGGGGGATCCGGGATTTACGAGCAGTACTTC.

J is TRBJ2-7 and V is TRBV5-5; 14 bases map to TRBD2. The V and J ends lost 4 bases and 7 bases, in that order; junction bases with no gene match: 10. CDR1 and CDR2 from the germline V gene are SGHKS and YYEKEE (reference sequence). The CDR3 totals 16 residues. The CDR3 sequence is CASSNPTSGGAEEQYF. As DNA, the CDR3 is TGTGCCAGCAGCAATCCGACTAGCGGGGGGGCCGAAGAGCAGTACTTC.

The genes are TRBV6-1 and TRBJ2-3; 9 bases are a match to TRBD2. CDR1 and CDR2 (germline): MNHNS, SASEGT. The length of the CDR3 is 16 residues. J lost 7 bases, V lost 0 bases, and 8 bases had no gene match. This CDR3 reads CASSEAMGLAPYTQYF. The CDR3 coding sequence is TGTGCCAGCAGTGAAGCGATGGGACTAGCCCCTTATACGCAGTATTTT.

This clone has more than one count but fewer than ten. This chain uses TRBV28 with TRBJ1-1; the D gene is possibly TRBD1 (5 bases). This CDR3 spans 13 amino acids. The germline V gene has CDR1 MDHEN and CDR2 SYDVKM. V was shortened by 8 bases and J by 4 bases, with 14 bases between the two germline ends. The CDR3 DNA reads TGTGCCAGCGAAGAGGCAGGGATCACTGAAGCTTTCTTT. Amino acid sequence: CASEEAGITEAFF.

V and J are TRBV10-2 and TRBJ1-2, with 7 bases identical to TRBD1. CDR3 length equals 14 residues. Losses at the gene ends were 5 bases for V and 4 bases for J; bases not matched to a gene: 7. CDR1 and CDR2 from the germline V gene are WSHSY and SAAADI. DNA of the CDR3: TGCGCCAGCAGTACCCCCGGGACAGCCTATGGCTACACCTTC. Amino acid sequence: CASSTPGTAYGYTF.

The chain joins TRBV14 to TRBJ2-2, with D tentatively TRBD1 (5 bases). V lost 0 bases to trimming and J lost 5 bases, with 13 bases between them. This CDR3 is 16 amino acids long. Germline V gives CDR1 SGHDN, CDR2 FVKESK. Written as DNA, the CDR3 is TGTGCCAGCAGCCAAGATAACGGTAAGGGGACCGGGGAGCTGTTTTTT. It specifies CASSQDNGKGTGELFF.